This T cell receptor (beta chain) was recovered during a study of CD8 T cells in ankylosing spondylitis. V was clipped by 1 base and J by 3 bases; unmatched bases: 4. Looked up from germline, CDR1 is SQVTM and CDR2 is ANQGSEA. The CDR3 runs 14 residues. TCRdb itself ran the 5' RACE reads through MiXCR, one entry per CDR3 protein. This sample has under 300,000 distinct CDR3 sequences, with over 8.5% found just once. Sample: blood, either unsorted or a sorted T cell fraction (not recorded which). The receptor's source is a male donor with ankylosing spondylitis or in good health (not recorded which). The chain couples TRBV29-1 to TRBJ1-2, with TRBD1 matching over 8 bases. CDR3 region: CSVEGRGQDYGYTF. Written as DNA, the CDR3 is TGCAGCGTTGAAGGCAGGGGGCAAGACTATGGCTACACCTTC.